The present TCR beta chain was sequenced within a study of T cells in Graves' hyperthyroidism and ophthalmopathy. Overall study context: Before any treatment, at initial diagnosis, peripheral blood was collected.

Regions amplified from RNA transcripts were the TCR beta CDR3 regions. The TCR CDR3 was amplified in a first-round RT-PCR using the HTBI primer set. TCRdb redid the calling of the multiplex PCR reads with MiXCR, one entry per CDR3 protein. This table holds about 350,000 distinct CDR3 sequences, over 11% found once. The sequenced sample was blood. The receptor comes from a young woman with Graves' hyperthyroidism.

CDR3 region: CASSPPQGHYGYTF. Written as DNA, the CDR3 is TGTGCCAGCAGCCCCCCTCAGGGTCACTATGGCTACACCTTC. J is TRBJ1-2 and V is TRBV5-6; TRBD1 is a possible D gene (5 bases). Trimming removed 4 bases from V and 3 bases from J, with 13 bases in between. The CDR3 runs to 14 residues. Germline V CDR1 and CDR2: SGHDT, YYEEEE.